The 32 T cell receptor beta chains below all came from one sample that was sequenced in a study of T cells after yellow fever vaccination. Each CDR3 protein is one row after TCRdb ran MiXCR on the 5' RACE reads. The table records approximately 610,000 distinct CDR3 sequences, roughly a sixth of them present only once. Source: PBMCs, taken around 5 days after the first yellow fever vaccination. The origin of the receptors is a man aged 18 to 29 who received the YFV17D yellow fever vaccine.

CDR3 sequence: CSARAPDRVSYNSPLHF. CDR3 sequence (DNA): TGCAGTGCTAGAGCCCCGGACAGGGTCAGTTATAATTCACCCCTCCACTTT. This chain links TRBV20-1 with TRBJ1-6; 8 nucleotides align to TRBD1. Trimming took 1 base from V and 4 from J; bases not matched to a gene: 9. CDR3 length equals 17 residues. In germline, CDR1 is DFQATT, CDR2 SNEGSKA (reference sequence).

In this sample, this clonotype turned up a few times. The chain recombines TRBV6-2 or TRBV6-3 with TRBJ2-2; no clear D. This CDR3 has 14 amino acids. Germline V gives CDR1 MNHEY, CDR2 SVGEGT. Trimming took off 7 bases at V and 6 bases at J, with 15 bases between the two ends. The CDR3 DNA follows: TGTGCCAGCACGGTCTTTCGAGCGCCCGGGGAGCTGTTTTTT. Encoded protein: CASTVFRAPGELFF.

There are a few counts of this clonotype. The CDR3 nucleotides read TGTGCCAGCAGCCCTGCCCCAGGGGTCTATGGCTACACCTTC. Translation: CASSPAPGVYGYTF. The gene calls are TRBV3-1 and TRBJ1-2; D possibly corresponds to TRBD1 (6 bases). V was trimmed by 4 bases and J by 4 bases, leaving 13 bases between them. In germline, CDR1 is LGHDT, CDR2 YNNKEL (reference sequence). The CDR3 is 14 amino acids.

This clonotype was seen a few times. V is TRBV2 and J is TRBJ2-3; 7 positions match TRBD2. J was trimmed by 3 bases and V by 4 bases; bases with no gene match: 10. The germline gives CDR1 SNHLY, CDR2 FYNNEI. CDR3 size: 16 residues. The CDR3 DNA sequence: TGTGCCAGCAGTGTGAACGGGGGGATGAGGACAGATACGCAGTATTTT. Amino acid sequence: CASSVNGGMRTDTQYF.

The gene calls are TRBV4-3 and TRBJ1-1; 7 bases agree with TRBD1. The germline gives CDR1 LGHNA, CDR2 YSLEER. The CDR3 contains 17 residues. V shed 0 bases, J shed 5 bases, and the junction held 12 bases outside the gene matches. The CDR3 reads CASSQEIGQTGSTEAFF. The CDR3 bases are TGCGCCAGCAGCCAAGAGATAGGCCAGACAGGGAGTACTGAAGCTTTCTTT.

The chain is built from TRBV9 and TRBJ1-1; no reliable D call. V was shortened by 0 bases and J by 4 bases, with 10 bases between the two germline ends. Germline V lookup: CDR1 SGDLS, CDR2 YYNGEE. The CDR3 runs 14 residues. CDR3: CASSVATRGTEAFF. The CDR3 nucleotides read TGTGCCAGCAGCGTAGCTACGAGAGGCACTGAAGCTTTCTTT.

A few counts support this clonotype. The CDR3 protein is CASSLVGVNTGELFF. CDR3 DNA sequence: TGCGCCAGCAGCTTGGTCGGTGTCAACACCGGGGAGCTGTTTTTT. The V gene is TRBV5-1, the J gene TRBJ2-2, with no clear D. Per germline, CDR1 SGHRS and CDR2 YFSETQ. There are 15 residues in the CDR3. Trimming pared 0 bases from V and 2 bases from J, leaving 8 bases between.

This rearrangement joins TRBV9 to TRBJ2-3; D not resolved. This CDR3 comprises 13 residues. Germline V gene data show CDR1 as SGDLS and CDR2 as YYNGEE. V lost 0 bases and J lost 6, with 8 bases in between. CDR3 amino acids: CASSVVRADTQYF. The CDR3 region has the DNA TGTGCCAGCAGCGTAGTAAGGGCGGATACGCAGTATTTT.

This clonotype was detected only a few times. V is TRBV12-3 or TRBV12-4 and J is TRBJ2-3, with D unclear. This CDR3 contains 13 residues. V was pared by 4 bases and J by 8 bases, with 13 bases between. CDR3 sequence reads: CASSSTRPGTQYF. The CDR3 DNA reads TGTGCCAGCAGTTCAACCAGGCCGGGTACGCAGTATTTT.

The CDR3 nucleotides read TGTGCCAGCAGCTTAGAGGGGACTAGAACCAATGAGCAGTTCTTC. Translated: CASSLEGTRTNEQFF. V and J are TRBV7-2 and TRBJ2-1, with 8 bases identical to TRBD2. V gave up 1 base and J gave up 6 bases; unmatched junction bases: 5. This CDR3 has 15 amino acids. In germline, CDR1 is SGHTA, CDR2 FQGNSA.

This clonotype was observed a handful of times. The chain recombines TRBV7-2 with TRBJ2-6, with D maybe TRBD1 (5 bases). In germline, CDR1 is SGHTA, CDR2 FQGNSA. This CDR3 has 12 residues. Trimming pared 1 base from V and 15 bases from J, leaving 10 bases between. CDR3 loop: CASSLDRQALTF. CDR3 nucleotides: TGTGCCAGCAGCTTAGACAGGCAGGCCCTGACTTTC.

A few counts support this clonotype. V and J are TRBV23-1 and TRBJ2-4; D not certain. TRBV23-1 qualifies as an ORF whose function is uncertain. The CDR3 contains 14 residues. The ends were cut back, 1 base at V and 8 bases at J, with 12 bases in the middle. This CDR3 is CASSQLTYRDIQYF. CDR3 bases: TGCGCCAGCAGTCAATTGACATATAGGGACATTCAGTACTTC.

This clonotype was picked up a small number of times. The CDR3 sequence is CASSQGGWAGTDTQYF. CDR3 DNA: TGCGCCAGCAGCCAAGGCGGGTGGGCGGGGACGGATACGCAGTATTTT. The chain links TRBV4-1 to TRBJ2-3; TRBD2 might be the D (6 bases). Looked up from germline, CDR1 is MGHRA and CDR2 is YSYEKL. The V end lost 1 base, the J end lost 6 bases, and 17 bases lay between the germline ends. The CDR3 runs to 16 residues.

This chain's CDR3 is CATSRDRGQGQNSFQPQHF. The CDR3 nucleotides read TGTGCCACCAGCAGAGATCGGGGACAGGGACAAAACTCTTTTCAGCCCCAGCATTTT. The V and J genes are TRBV15 and TRBJ1-5; 9 nucleotides agree with TRBD1. The length of the CDR3 is 19 residues. V gave up 0 bases and J gave up 6 bases; unmatched junction bases: 15. In germline, CDR1 is LNHNV, CDR2 YYDKDF (reference sequence).

The J gene is TRBJ2-2, the V gene TRBV7-2; perhaps TRBD1 as D (5 bases). This CDR3 spans 14 amino acids. The V end was cut by 2 bases, the J end by 6 bases, with 10 bases between. CDR1 is SGHTA, CDR2 FQGNSA, per germline. This chain's CDR3 is CASSLPSGSGELFF. DNA for the CDR3: TGTGCCAGCAGCTTACCATCAGGGTCCGGGGAGCTGTTTTTT.

The chain recombines TRBV12-3 or TRBV12-4 with TRBJ2-5; tentatively, D is TRBD2 (7 bases). CDR3 length: 15 amino acids. Trimming left V 6 bases short and J 5 bases short, with 19 bases between. CDR3 nucleotide sequence: TGTGCCAGCAGAACCGCCGGGGGGCTCGTTGAGACCCAGTACTTC. It is translated as CASRTAGGLVETQYF.

The chain combines TRBV14 with TRBJ2-7, with D perhaps being TRBD1 or TRBD2 (6 bases each). Germline V CDR1 and CDR2: SGHDN, FVKESK. The CDR3 is 16 residues long. Trimming cost V 2 bases and J 3 bases, with 17 bases left between them. CDR3 sequence: CASSQIGGAGDYEQYF. CDR3 DNA: TGTGCCAGCAGCCAAATTGGAGGGGCAGGGGACTACGAGCAGTACTTC.

This clonotype occurred a few times. The chain uses TRBV6-5 and TRBJ1-2; D call uncertain. The germline CDR1 and CDR2 sequences are MNHEY and SVGAGI. Trimming took off 3 bases at V and 4 bases at J, with 15 bases between the two ends. The CDR3 runs to 15 residues. CDR3 sequence (DNA): TGTGCCAGCAGTTATTCGGCACGAGGTCCCTATGGCTACACCTTC. The encoded protein is CASSYSARGPYGYTF.

The gene calls are TRBV4-3 and TRBJ2-3, with TRBD2 identical over 7 bases. The germline V gene has CDR1 LGHNA and CDR2 YSLEER. V trimming: 1 base; J trimming: 2 bases; junction bases outside the gene matches: 6. The CDR3 spans 16 residues. CDR3 sequence reads: CASSQGTSRLTDTQYF. CDR3 nucleotides: TGCGCCAGCAGCCAAGGGACTAGTCGGCTCACAGATACGCAGTATTTT.

A few counts support this clonotype. The rearrangement links TRBV5-1 to TRBJ2-2, with D perhaps TRBD1 (5 bases). The V end lost 4 bases, the J end lost 4 bases, and 14 bases lay between the germline ends. Per the germline V gene, CDR1 is SGHRS and CDR2 is YFSETQ. The CDR3 totals 15 residues. CDR3 DNA sequence: TGCGCCAGCAGCCAACCATCAGGGTTCACCGGGGAGCTGTTTTTT. It codes for CASSQPSGFTGELFF.

This clonotype has only a few counts. The chain combines TRBV7-9 with TRBJ2-2; D is uncertain. The CDR3 sequence is 16 residues long. Trimming stripped 3 bases from V and 1 base from J, with 12 bases between. From germline, CDR1 is SEHNR and CDR2 FQNEAQ (reference sequence). DNA for the CDR3: TGTGCCAGCAGCTTGATCGTCCGCGGGAACACCGGGGAGCTGTTTTTT. It encodes CASSLIVRGNTGELFF.

This sequence joins TRBV7-9 and TRBJ1-2; no clear D gene. The CDR3 has 15 amino acids. CDR1 SEHNR and CDR2 FQNEAQ come from the germline V gene (reference sequence). The V end lost 0 bases, the J end lost 6 bases, and 14 bases lay between the germline ends. The CDR3 here is CASSLAGQVGNGYTF. The CDR3 DNA reads as TGTGCCAGCAGCTTAGCAGGGCAGGTGGGGAATGGCTACACCTTC. Using reference TRBV7-9 and TRBJ1-2 for the parts outside the CDR3, the full variable domain is DTGVSQNPRHKITKRGQNVTFRCDPISEHNRLYWYRQTLGQGPEFLTYFQNEAQLEKSRLLSDRFSAERPKGSFSTLEIQRTEQGDSAMYLCASSLAGQVGNGYTFGSGTRLTVV.

The chain has TRBV20-1 and TRBJ2-7, with no clear D. Germline values: CDR1 DFQATT, CDR2 SNEGSKA (reference sequence). V was trimmed by 2 bases and J by 7 bases, leaving 9 bases between them. CDR3 length equals 11 residues. The CDR3 here is CSARWDSEQYF. The DNA of the CDR3 is TGCAGTGCTAGATGGGATTCAGAGCAGTACTTC.

The table lists this clonotype with a few counts. This sequence joins TRBV4-1 and TRBJ2-1, with 7 positions matching TRBD1. The V gene end was trimmed by 4 bases and the J gene end by 7 bases; junction bases not matched to a gene: 10. CDR1 and CDR2 from the germline V gene are MGHRA and YSYEKL. The CDR3 has 15 residues. The CDR3: CASSRLAGTANEQFF. The CDR3 DNA reads TGCGCCAGCAGCCGACTCGCCGGGACAGCTAATGAGCAGTTCTTC.

This sequence joins TRBV6-2 or TRBV6-3 and TRBJ2-3, with TRBD2 as a possible D gene (5 bases). From germline, CDR1 is MNHEY and CDR2 SVGEGT. Trimming took off 0 bases at V and 10 bases at J, with 8 bases between the two ends. The CDR3 covers 12 residues. The CDR3 reads CASSYSGDAQYF. The CDR3 DNA is TGTGCCAGCAGTTACTCCGGGGATGCGCAGTATTTT.

The chain uses TRBV11-1 and TRBJ2-2; 7 bases are shared with TRBD2. The CDR3 is made up of 18 amino acids. Germline CDR1 reads SGHAT; CDR2 reads FQDESV (reference sequence). J was trimmed by 2 bases and V by 9 bases; bases with no gene match: 18. DNA for the CDR3: TGTGCCAGTAACGGCCCATGGTCTAGCGGAGGAAACACCGGGGAGCTGTTTTTT. Translation: CASNGPWSSGGNTGELFF.

Only a few counts were recorded for this clonotype. V is TRBV7-9 and J is TRBJ2-7; possibly TRBD1 for D (6 bases). From germline, CDR1 is SEHNR and CDR2 FQNEAQ (reference sequence). The CDR3 is made up of 14 amino acids. Trimming shortened V by 2 bases and J by 2 bases, and 10 bases separated the two germline ends. CDR3 loop: CASSLRGTPYEQYF. The CDR3 DNA reads as TGTGCCAGCAGCTTAAGGGGGACCCCCTACGAGCAGTACTTC.

This sequence joins TRBV12-3 or TRBV12-4 and TRBJ1-2; D might be TRBD1 (6 bases). The CDR3 has 13 residues. V dropped 6 bases and J dropped 6 bases, with 14 bases sitting between them. CDR3 DNA sequence: TGTGCCAGCAGGACAGGCGCTGTCGATGGCTACACCTTC. It translates to CASRTGAVDGYTF.

The V gene is TRBV11-2, the J gene TRBJ2-1; 10 nucleotides align to TRBD2. The CDR3 has 16 amino acids. The ends lost 7 bases at V and 1 base at J; junction bases unmatched: 7. Germline CDR1 and CDR2: SGHAT and FQNNGV. The CDR3 reads CASIPSGGGSYNEQFF. The CDR3, as DNA: TGTGCCAGCATTCCAAGCGGGGGGGGATCCTACAATGAGCAGTTCTTC.

Here the CDR3 DNA reads TGTGCCAGCAGCCCCGGGACACCGGTATGGGACCAGTACTTC. It yields the protein CASSPGTPVWDQYF. The chain employs TRBV3-1 and TRBJ2-5; tentative D call: TRBD1 (6 bases). Germline values: CDR1 LGHDT, CDR2 YNNKEL (reference sequence). The CDR3 extends over 14 amino acids. Trimming removed 4 bases from V and 10 bases from J, with 19 bases in between.

This clonotype was seen only a few times. V gene TRBV27 combines with J gene TRBJ1-2; no firm D call. Trimming left V 2 bases short and J 2 bases short, with 6 bases between. The CDR3 runs 13 residues. Germline CDR1 MNHEY, CDR2 SMNVEV (reference sequence). DNA of the CDR3: TGTGCCAGCAGTTTAAGGTTCAACTATGGCTACACCTTC. This translates into CASSLRFNYGYTF.

The chain combines TRBV7-9 with TRBJ2-3, with D possibly TRBD2 on 5 matching bases. Germline CDR1 is SEHNR and CDR2 is FQNEAQ (reference sequence). This CDR3 spans 13 amino acids. With 6 bases removed from V and 8 bases from J, the gap between germline ends came to 15 bases. The CDR3 nucleotides are TGTGCCAGCAGTTTCTTGACCGGAGGTACGCAGTATTTT. This sequence encodes CASSFLTGGTQYF.